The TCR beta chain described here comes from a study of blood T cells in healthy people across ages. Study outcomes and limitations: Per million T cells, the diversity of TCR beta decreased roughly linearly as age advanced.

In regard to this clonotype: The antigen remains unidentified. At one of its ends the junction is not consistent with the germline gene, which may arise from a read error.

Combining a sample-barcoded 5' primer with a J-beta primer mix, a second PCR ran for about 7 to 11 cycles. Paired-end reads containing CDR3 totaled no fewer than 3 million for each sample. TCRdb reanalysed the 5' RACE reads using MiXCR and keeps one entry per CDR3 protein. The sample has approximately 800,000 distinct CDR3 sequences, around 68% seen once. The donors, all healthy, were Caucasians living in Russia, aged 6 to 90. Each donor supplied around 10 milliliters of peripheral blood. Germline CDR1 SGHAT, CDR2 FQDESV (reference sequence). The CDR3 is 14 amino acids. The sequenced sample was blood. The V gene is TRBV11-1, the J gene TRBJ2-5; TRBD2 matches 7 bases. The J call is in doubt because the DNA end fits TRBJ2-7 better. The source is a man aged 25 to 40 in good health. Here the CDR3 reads CASDQGGSSHEQYF. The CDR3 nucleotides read TGTGCCAGCGACCAGGGCGGGAGCTCCCACGAGCAGTACTTC.